This paragraph reports one TCR beta chain. This CDR3 has 15 residues. This sample is drawn from a study of blood T cell repertoires in COVID-19. Looking at the study overall: Samples representing acute and convalescent COVID-19 were sourced from the United States, Italy and Spain.

Authors' analysis steps: For nucleated cells, counts were estimated from reference gene primer amplification. TCRdb's table, derived via immunoSEQ multiplex PCR, lists solely in-frame clones and lacks some. V, J and clone size were drawn from that table, and D and trimming were deduced from the DNA. The sample consists of 80,000 to 95,000 clones, roughly 84% of them appearing once. Source material: peripheral blood. The chain joins TRBV7-5 to TRBJ2-2; the listed D gene, TRBD2, was not tested against the DNA. TRBV7-5 is classified as a pseudogene. The receptor was isolated from a woman in her 70s with acute or convalescent COVID-19. DNA for the CDR3: TGTGTCAGAAGCTTACGTCGCCCGGTGACCGGGGAGCTGTTTTTT. Amino acids: CVRSLRRPVTGELFF.